The clone carrying this T cell receptor beta chain was counted many times. The junction had 6 bases not matched to a gene; V was cut back by 6 bases and J by 1 base. This CDR3 comprises 17 residues. One entry per CDR3 protein results from TCRdb running MiXCR on the 5' RACE reads. The sample includes some 4,600 distinct CDR3 sequences, less than 9.5% of them seen just once. The sample is drawn from a study of T cells after yellow fever vaccination. Study-level information: Separation of EM, EMRA, CM and Tscm memory subsets by sorting relied on CD3, CD45RA, CCR7 and CD95.

Here the sequenced sample was PBMCs, either bulk or a sorted T-cell subset (CD4+, CD8+, memory, or dextramer-sorted; not recorded which), taken 45 days after the first yellow fever vaccination. The sequence was collected from a man in his late teens or twenties who received the YFV17D yellow fever vaccine. The chain carries TRBV12-3 or TRBV12-4 and TRBJ2-6; TRBD1 matches at 10 bases. CDR3 sequence (DNA): TGTGCCAGCAGCCCCGGGACAGGGGAATCTGGGGCCAACGTCCTGACTTTC. It is translated as CASSPGTGESGANVLTF.